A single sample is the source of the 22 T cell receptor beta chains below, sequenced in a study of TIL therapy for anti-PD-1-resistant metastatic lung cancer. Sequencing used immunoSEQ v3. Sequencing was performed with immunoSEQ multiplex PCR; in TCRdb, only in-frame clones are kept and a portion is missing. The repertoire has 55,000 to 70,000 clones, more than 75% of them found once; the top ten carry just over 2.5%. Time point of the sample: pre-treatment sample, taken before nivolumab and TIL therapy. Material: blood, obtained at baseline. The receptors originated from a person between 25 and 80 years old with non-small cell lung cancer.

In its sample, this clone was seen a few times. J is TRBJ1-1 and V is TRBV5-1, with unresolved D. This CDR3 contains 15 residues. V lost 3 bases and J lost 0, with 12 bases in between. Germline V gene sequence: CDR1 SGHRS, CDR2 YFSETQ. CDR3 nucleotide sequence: TGCGCCAGCAGCTCGGCAGGCGGGCTGAACACTGAAGCTTTCTTT. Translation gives CASSSAGGLNTEAFF.

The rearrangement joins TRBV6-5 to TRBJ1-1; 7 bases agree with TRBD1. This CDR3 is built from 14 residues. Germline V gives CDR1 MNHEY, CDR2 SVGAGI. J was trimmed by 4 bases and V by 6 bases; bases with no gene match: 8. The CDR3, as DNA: TGTGCCAGCAGAACAGACAGGGATTCCACTGAAGCTTTCTTT. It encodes CASRTDRDSTEAFF.

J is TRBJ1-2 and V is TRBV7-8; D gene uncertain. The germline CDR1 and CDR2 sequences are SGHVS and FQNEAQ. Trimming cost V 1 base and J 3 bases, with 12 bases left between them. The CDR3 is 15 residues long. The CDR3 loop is CASSLGPGVDYGYTF. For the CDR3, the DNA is TGTGCCAGCAGCTTAGGTCCCGGGGTCGACTATGGCTACACCTTC.

The CDR3 DNA reads as TGTGCCAGCAGTGGGAACCCGGGACTAGCGGGAGCCAGAGAGCAGTTCTTC. Translating it yields CASSGNPGLAGAREQFF. V usage is TRBV6-1 and J usage is TRBJ2-1; TRBD2 matches at 14 bases. CDR1 and CDR2 from the germline V gene are MNHNS and SASEGT. Trimming took 4 bases from V and 10 from J; bases not matched to a gene: 12. The CDR3 is 17 residues long.

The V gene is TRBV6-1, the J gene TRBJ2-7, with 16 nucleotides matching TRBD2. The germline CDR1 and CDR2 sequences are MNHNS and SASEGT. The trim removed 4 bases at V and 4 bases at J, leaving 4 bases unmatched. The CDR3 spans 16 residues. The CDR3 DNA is TGTGCCAGCAGTGCGCCGGGACTAGCGGGAGGGTACGAGCAGTACTTC. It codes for CASSAPGLAGGYEQYF.

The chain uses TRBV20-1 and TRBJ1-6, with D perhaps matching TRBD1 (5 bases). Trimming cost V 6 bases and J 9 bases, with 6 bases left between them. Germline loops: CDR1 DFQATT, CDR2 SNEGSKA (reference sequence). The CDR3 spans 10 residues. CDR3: CSAGGSPLHF. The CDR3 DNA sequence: TGCAGTGCGGGGGGTTCACCCCTCCACTTT.

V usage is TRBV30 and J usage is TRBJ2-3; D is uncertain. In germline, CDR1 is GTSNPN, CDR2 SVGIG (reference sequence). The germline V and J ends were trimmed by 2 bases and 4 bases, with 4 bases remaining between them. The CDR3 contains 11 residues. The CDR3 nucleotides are TGTGCCTGGAGTAAAGCAGATACGCAGTATTTT. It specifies CAWSKADTQYF.

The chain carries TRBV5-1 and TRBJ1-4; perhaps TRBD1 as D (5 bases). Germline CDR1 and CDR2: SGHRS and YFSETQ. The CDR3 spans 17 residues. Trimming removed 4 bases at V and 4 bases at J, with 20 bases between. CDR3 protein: CASSPNVGLGLNEKLFF. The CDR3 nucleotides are TGCGCCAGCAGCCCGAACGTGGGGCTCGGACTTAATGAAAAACTGTTTTTT.

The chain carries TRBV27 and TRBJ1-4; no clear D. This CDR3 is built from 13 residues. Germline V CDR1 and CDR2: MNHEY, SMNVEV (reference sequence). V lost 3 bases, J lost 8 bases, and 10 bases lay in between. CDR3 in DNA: TGTGCCAGCAGTTTTTCTACGGGCGAAAAACTGTTTTTT. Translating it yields CASSFSTGEKLFF.

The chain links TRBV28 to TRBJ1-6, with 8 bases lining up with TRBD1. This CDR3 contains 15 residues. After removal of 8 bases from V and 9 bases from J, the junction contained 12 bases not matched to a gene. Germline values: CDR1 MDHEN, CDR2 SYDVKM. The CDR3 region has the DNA TGTGCCAGCTTAAGAGGAGACAGGGGAGGTTCACCCCTCCACTTT. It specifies CASLRGDRGGSPLHF.

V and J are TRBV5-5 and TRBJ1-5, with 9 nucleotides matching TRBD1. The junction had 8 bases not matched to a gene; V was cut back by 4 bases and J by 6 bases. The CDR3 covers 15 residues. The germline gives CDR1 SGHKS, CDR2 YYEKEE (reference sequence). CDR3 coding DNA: TGTGCCAGCAGCCCGGGACAGGGAAGTCGTCAGCCCCAGCATTTT. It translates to CASSPGQGSRQPQHF.

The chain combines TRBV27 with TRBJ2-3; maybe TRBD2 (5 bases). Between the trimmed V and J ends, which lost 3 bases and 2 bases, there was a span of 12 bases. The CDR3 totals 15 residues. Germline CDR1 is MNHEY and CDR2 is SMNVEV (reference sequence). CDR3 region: CASSFWPEATDTQYF. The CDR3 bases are TGTGCCAGCAGTTTTTGGCCGGAGGCCACAGATACGCAGTATTTT.

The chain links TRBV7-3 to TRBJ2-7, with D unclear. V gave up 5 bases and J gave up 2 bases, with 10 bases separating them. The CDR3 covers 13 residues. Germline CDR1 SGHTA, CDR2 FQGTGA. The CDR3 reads CASSQVTPYEQYF. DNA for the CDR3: TGTGCCAGCAGCCAAGTCACCCCCTACGAGCAGTACTTC.

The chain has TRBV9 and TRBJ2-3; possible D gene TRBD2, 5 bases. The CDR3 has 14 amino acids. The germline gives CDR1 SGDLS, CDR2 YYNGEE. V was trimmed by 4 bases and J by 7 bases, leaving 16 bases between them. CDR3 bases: TGTGCCAGCAGCTCATCGACTACCGGGAATACGCAGTATTTT. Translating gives CASSSSTTGNTQYF.

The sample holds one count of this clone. As DNA, the CDR3 is TGTGCCAGCAGCTTAGGAGGGGACAGCTACGAGCAGTACTTC. Encoded protein: CASSLGGDSYEQYF. V is TRBV13 and J is TRBJ2-7; 7 nucleotides line up with TRBD1. Germline CDR1 reads PRHDT; CDR2 reads FYEKMQ (reference sequence). Losses at the gene ends were 0 bases for V and 3 bases for J; bases not matched to a gene: 2. This CDR3 comprises 14 residues.

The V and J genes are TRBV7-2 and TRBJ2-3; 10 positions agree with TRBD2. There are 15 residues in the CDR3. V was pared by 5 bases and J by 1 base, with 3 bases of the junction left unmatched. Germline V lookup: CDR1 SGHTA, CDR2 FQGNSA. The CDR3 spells CASSPLAGGTDTQYF. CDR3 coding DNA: TGTGCCAGCAGCCCGCTAGCGGGGGGCACAGATACGCAGTATTTT.

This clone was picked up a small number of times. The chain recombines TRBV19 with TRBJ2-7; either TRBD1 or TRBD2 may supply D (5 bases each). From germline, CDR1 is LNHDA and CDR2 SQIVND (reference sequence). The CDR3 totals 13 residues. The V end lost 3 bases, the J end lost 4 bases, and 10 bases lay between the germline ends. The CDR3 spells CASSMGTVYEQYF. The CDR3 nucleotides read TGTGCCAGTAGTATGGGGACCGTATACGAGCAGTACTTC.

The CDR3 reads CASSSRYGQGGETQYF. DNA for the CDR3: TGTGCCAGCAGCTCCCGATACGGACAGGGGGGAGAGACCCAGTACTTC. The chain links TRBV5-6 to TRBJ2-5, with 10 bases matching TRBD1. Germline CDR1 and CDR2: SGHDT and YYEEEE. Trimming at V came to 3 bases and at J to 4 bases, leaving 9 bases not matched to a gene. CDR3 size: 16 residues.

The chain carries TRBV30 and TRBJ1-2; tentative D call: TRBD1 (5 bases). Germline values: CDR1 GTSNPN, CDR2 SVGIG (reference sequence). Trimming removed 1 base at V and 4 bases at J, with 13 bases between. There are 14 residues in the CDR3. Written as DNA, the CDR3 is TGTGCCTGGAGTGGAGGGGTGTTATTCTATGGCTACACCTTC. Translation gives CAWSGGVLFYGYTF.

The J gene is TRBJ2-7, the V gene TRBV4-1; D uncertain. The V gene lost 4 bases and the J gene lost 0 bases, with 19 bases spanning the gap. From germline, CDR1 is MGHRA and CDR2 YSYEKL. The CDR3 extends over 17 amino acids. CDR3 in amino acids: CASSPSGTYTISYEQYF. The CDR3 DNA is TGCGCCAGCAGCCCGTCGGGTACATACACTATCTCCTACGAGCAGTACTTC.

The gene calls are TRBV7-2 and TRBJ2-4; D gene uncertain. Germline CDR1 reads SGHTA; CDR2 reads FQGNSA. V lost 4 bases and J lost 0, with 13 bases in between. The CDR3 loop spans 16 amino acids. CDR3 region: CASSYIPGLAKNIQYF. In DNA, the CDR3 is TGTGCCAGCAGCTACATTCCCGGCTTAGCCAAAAACATTCAGTACTTC.

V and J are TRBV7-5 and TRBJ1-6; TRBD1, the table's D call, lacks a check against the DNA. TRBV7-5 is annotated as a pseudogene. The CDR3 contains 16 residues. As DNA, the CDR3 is TGTGTCGAACGGACAGGGGGGTTTCTCTATAATTCACCCCTCCACTTT. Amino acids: CVERTGGFLYNSPLHF.